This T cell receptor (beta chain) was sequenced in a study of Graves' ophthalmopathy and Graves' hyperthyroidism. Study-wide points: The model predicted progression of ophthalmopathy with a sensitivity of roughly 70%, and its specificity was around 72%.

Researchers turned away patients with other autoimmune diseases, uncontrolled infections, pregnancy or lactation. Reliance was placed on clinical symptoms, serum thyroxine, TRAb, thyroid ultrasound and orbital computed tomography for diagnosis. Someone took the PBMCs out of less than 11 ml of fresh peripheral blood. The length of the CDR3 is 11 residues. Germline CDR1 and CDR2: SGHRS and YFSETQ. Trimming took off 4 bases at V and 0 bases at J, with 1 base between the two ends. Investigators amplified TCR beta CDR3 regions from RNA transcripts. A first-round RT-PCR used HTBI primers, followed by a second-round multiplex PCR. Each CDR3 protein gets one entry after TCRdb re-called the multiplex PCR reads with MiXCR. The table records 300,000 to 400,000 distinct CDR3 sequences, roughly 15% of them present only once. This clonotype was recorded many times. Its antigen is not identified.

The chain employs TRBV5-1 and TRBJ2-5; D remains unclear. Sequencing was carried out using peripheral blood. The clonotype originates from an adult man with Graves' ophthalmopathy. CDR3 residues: CASSDQETQYF. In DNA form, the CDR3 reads TGCGCCAGCAGCGACCAAGAGACCCAGTACTTC.